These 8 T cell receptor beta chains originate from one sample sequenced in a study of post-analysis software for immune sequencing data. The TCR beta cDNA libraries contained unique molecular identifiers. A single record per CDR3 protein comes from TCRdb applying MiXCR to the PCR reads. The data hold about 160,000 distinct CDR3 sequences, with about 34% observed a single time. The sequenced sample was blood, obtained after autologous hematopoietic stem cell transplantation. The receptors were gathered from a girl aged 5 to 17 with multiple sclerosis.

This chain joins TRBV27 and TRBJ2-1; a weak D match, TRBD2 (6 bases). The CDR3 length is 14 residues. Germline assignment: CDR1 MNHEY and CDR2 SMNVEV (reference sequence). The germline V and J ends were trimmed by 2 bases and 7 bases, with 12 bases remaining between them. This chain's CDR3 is CASSLGGAGNEQFF. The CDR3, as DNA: TGTGCCAGCAGTTTAGGAGGGGCCGGGAATGAGCAGTTCTTC.

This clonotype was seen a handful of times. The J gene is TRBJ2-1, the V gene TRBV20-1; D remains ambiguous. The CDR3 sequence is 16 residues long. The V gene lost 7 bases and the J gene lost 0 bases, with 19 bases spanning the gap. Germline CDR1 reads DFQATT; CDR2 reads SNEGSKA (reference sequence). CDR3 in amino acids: CSVQPPGGVSYNEQFF. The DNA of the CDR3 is TGCAGTGTACAACCTCCTGGCGGAGTCTCCTACAATGAGCAGTTCTTC.

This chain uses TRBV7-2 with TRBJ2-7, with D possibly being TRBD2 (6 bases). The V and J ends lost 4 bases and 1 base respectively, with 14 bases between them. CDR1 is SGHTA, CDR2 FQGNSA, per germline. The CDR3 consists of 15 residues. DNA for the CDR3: TGTGCCAGCAGCTCATTCGCCGGGACTTCCTACGAGCAGTACTTC. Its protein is CASSSFAGTSYEQYF.

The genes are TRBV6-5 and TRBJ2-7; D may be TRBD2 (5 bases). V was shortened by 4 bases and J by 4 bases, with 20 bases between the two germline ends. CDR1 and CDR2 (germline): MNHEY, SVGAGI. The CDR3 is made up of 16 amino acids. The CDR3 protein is CASSCPSASTTYEQYF. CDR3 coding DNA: TGTGCCAGCAGTTGCCCGTCGGCTAGCACGACGTACGAGCAGTACTTC.

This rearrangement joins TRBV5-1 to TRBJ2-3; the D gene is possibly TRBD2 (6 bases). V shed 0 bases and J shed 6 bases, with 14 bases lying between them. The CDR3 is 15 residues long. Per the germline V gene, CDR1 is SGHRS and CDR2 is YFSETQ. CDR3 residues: CASSLAAGERDTQYF. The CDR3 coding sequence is TGCGCCAGCAGCTTGGCAGCGGGCGAGAGGGATACGCAGTATTTT.

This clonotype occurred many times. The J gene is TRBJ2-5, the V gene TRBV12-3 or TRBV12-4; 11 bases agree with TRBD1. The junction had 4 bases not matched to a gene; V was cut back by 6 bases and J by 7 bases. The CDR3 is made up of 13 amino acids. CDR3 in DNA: TGTGCCAGCAGGTCCGGGACAGGGGGGACCCAGTACTTC. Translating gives CASRSGTGGTQYF.

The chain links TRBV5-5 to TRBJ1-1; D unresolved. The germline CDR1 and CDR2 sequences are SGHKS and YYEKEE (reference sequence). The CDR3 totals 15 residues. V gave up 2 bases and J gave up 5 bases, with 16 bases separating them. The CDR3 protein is CASSLGRRSGTEAFF. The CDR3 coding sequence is TGTGCCAGCAGCTTAGGGAGGAGGAGTGGAACTGAAGCTTTCTTT.

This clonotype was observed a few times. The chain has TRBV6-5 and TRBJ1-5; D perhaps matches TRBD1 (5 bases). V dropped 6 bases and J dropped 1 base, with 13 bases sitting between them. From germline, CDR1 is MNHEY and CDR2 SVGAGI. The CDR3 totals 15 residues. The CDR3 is CASSPDGASNQPQHF. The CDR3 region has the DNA TGTGCCAGCAGCCCTGACGGGGCGAGCAATCAGCCCCAGCATTTT.